Following are 20 T cell receptor beta chains from one sample sequenced in a study of blood T cell repertoires in COVID-19. Profiling relied on immunoSEQ multiplex PCR, and the TCRdb table lists in-frame clones only, not all of them. The top ten hold 4% to 5.5% of the sample, which has 85,000 to 130,000 clones, approximately 80% seen once. The sample comprised peripheral blood. These receptors all come from a man in his fifties or sixties with acute or convalescent COVID-19.

V gene TRBV10-1 combines with J gene TRBJ2-7, with 7 bases identical to TRBD1. In germline, CDR1 is WNHNN, CDR2 SYGVQD (reference sequence). V was pared by 6 bases and J by 1 base, with 3 bases of the junction left unmatched. The length of the CDR3 is 13 residues. CDR3 protein: CASSPGQSYEQYF. CDR3 bases: TGCGCCAGCAGCCCGGGACAGTCCTACGAGCAGTACTTC.

The V call is TRBV6-1, the J call TRBJ2-2; 7 nucleotides align to TRBD2. This CDR3 is built from 15 residues. V shed 3 bases, J shed 6 bases, and the junction held 7 bases outside the gene matches. Germline V CDR1 and CDR2: MNHNS, SASEGT. CDR3 coding DNA: TGTGCCAGCAGTGAGGAACTAGCGAGATCCGGGGAGCTGTTTTTT. Encoded protein: CASSEELARSGELFF.

The chain couples TRBV18 to TRBJ2-2, with 9 bases matching TRBD2. Germline V lookup: CDR1 KGHSH, CDR2 LQKENI. This CDR3 contains 18 residues. The V segment lost 0 bases and the J segment 0 bases; nucleotides outside the gene matches: 5. CDR3 amino acids: CASSPPRSSGANTGELFF. In nucleotides, the CDR3 is TGTGCCAGCTCACCACCCAGGTCTAGCGGGGCGAACACCGGGGAGCTGTTTTTT. The variable domain in full, with the rest retrieved from reference TRBV18 and TRBJ2-2, is NAGVMQNPRHLVRRRGQEARLRCSPMKGHSHVYWYRQLPEEGLKFMVYLQKENIIDESGMPKERFSAEFPKEGPSILRIQQVVRGDSAAYFCASSPPRSSGANTGELFFGEGSRLTVL.

This clone was seen once. The gene calls are TRBV18 and TRBJ2-1, with 11 bases that match TRBD2. The J segment lost 7 bases and the V segment lost 0 bases, leaving 5 bases of the junction unmatched. The CDR3 loop spans 16 amino acids. Germline assignment: CDR1 KGHSH and CDR2 LQKENI. CDR3 DNA sequence: TGTGCCAGCTCACCACCATCTAGCGGGAGGAAGAATGAGCAGTTCTTC. This sequence encodes CASSPPSSGRKNEQFF.

The V call is TRBV11-3, the J call TRBJ1-1, with unresolved D. Germline V lookup: CDR1 SGHNT, CDR2 YENEEA. V was trimmed by 5 bases and J by 7 bases, leaving 14 bases between them. The CDR3 contains 13 residues. CDR3: CASSPRGGNEAFF. For the CDR3, the DNA is TGTGCCAGCAGCCCCCGGGGTGGGAATGAAGCTTTCTTT. The full variable domain, in which reference TRBV11-3 and TRBJ1-1 provide the parts outside the CDR3, is EAGVVQSPRYKIIEKKQPVAFWCNPISGHNTLYWYLQNLGQGPELLIRYENEEAVDDSQLPKDRFSAERLKGVDSTLKIQPAELGDSAVYLCASSPRGGNEAFFGQGTRLTVV.

The gene calls are TRBV10-3 and TRBJ2-3; 12 bases are shared with TRBD2. V was pared by 6 bases and J by 0 bases, with 10 bases of the junction left unmatched. The length of the CDR3 is 18 residues. The germline CDR1 and CDR2 sequences are ENHRY and SYGVKD. In nucleotides, the CDR3 is TGTGCCATCAGATCGGGACTAGCGGGTTCCGCTAGCACAGATACGCAGTATTTT. Amino acids: CAIRSGLAGSASTDTQYF.

The CDR3 coding sequence is TGTGCCAGCAACCCGGACAGGGGTTGGAATCAGCCCCAGCATTTT. Its protein is CASNPDRGWNQPQHF. The rearrangement uses TRBV6-4 and TRBJ1-5; 9 nucleotides line up with TRBD1. The CDR3 spans 15 residues. V dropped 7 bases and J dropped 4; count of bases not matched to a gene: 8. The germline gives CDR1 MRHNA, CDR2 SNTAGT.

This chain joins TRBV5-1 and TRBJ1-1, with D maybe TRBD1 (5 bases). V lost 6 bases, J lost 5 bases, and 17 bases lay in between. In germline, CDR1 is SGHRS, CDR2 YFSETQ. The CDR3 totals 14 residues. The CDR3 nucleotides read TGCGCCAGCAAATTGGGGTTCCAGGGAACTGAAGCTTTCTTT. The encoded protein is CASKLGFQGTEAFF.

The DNA for the CDR3 is TGTGCCAGTAGTCCAAGCGGAGGACAGGGGAGGAATGAGCAGTTCTTC. Its protein product is CASSPSGGQGRNEQFF. This chain connects TRBV19 to TRBJ2-1, with 9 nucleotides matching TRBD1. Germline loops: CDR1 LNHDA, CDR2 SQIVND (reference sequence). The J segment lost 7 bases and the V segment lost 5 bases, leaving 12 bases of the junction unmatched. The CDR3 extends over 16 amino acids. Using reference TRBV19 and TRBJ2-1 for the parts outside the CDR3, the full variable domain is DGGITQSPKYLFRKEGQNVTLSCEQNLNHDAMYWYRQDPGQGLRLIYYSQIVNDFQKGDIAEGYSVSREKKESFPLTVTSAQKNPTAFYLCASSPSGGQGRNEQFFGPGTRLTVL.

The chain uses TRBV7-9 and TRBJ2-5; possible D gene TRBD1, 6 bases. The ends were cut back, 2 bases at V and 5 bases at J, with 12 bases in the middle. CDR1 SEHNR and CDR2 FQNEAQ come from the germline V gene (reference sequence). The CDR3 is 14 residues long. CDR3 sequence: CASSLLQGGETQYF. Written as DNA, the CDR3 is TGTGCCAGCAGCTTACTACAGGGCGGGGAGACCCAGTACTTC.

This sequence joins TRBV3-1 (or the pseudogene TRBV3-2) and TRBJ1-5, with TRBD1 as a possible D gene (5 bases). The germline V gene has CDR1 LGHDT and CDR2 YNNKEL (reference sequence). Trimming cost V 0 bases and J 10 bases, with 13 bases left between them. The CDR3 has 14 residues. CDR3 sequence reads: CASSQDDIQGPQHF. The CDR3 DNA is TGTGCCAGCAGCCAAGATGACATCCAGGGCCCCCAGCATTTT.

CDR3 residues: CASSPNSDRVYEQYF. For the CDR3, the DNA is TGTGCCAGCTCACCAAACTCTGACAGGGTGTACGAGCAGTACTTC. V is TRBV18 and J is TRBJ2-7; 7 bases map to TRBD1. With 2 bases clipped from V and 4 bases from J, the junction kept 8 bases outside the gene matches. Germline V CDR1 and CDR2: KGHSH, LQKENI. This CDR3 has 15 residues.

The J gene is TRBJ2-1, the V gene TRBV7-2, with D perhaps TRBD1 (5 bases). Germline assignment: CDR1 SGHTA and CDR2 FQGNSA. V lost 1 base to trimming and J lost 8 bases, with 18 bases between them. The CDR3 covers 16 residues. CDR3 amino acids: CASSLVGLTLGHEQFF. The CDR3 nucleotides are TGTGCCAGCAGCTTAGTGGGGCTCACGTTAGGGCATGAGCAGTTCTTC.

This clone was seen more than once but under ten times. The chain carries TRBV3-1 (or the pseudogene TRBV3-2) and TRBJ1-2; D is possibly TRBD1 (5 bases). Germline V lookup: CDR1 LGHDT, CDR2 YNNKEL (reference sequence). This CDR3 region has 14 residues. V dropped 1 base and J dropped 7 bases, with 13 bases sitting between them. The CDR3 is CASSQGGEGGGYTF. The CDR3 DNA reads as TGTGCCAGCAGCCAAGGAGGGGAGGGAGGTGGCTACACCTTC.

The chain couples TRBV7-2 to TRBJ2-7, with D uncertain. Trimming took off 5 bases at V and 6 bases at J, with 11 bases between the two ends. CDR1 SGHTA and CDR2 FQGNSA come from the germline V gene. This CDR3 has 12 residues. The CDR3 spells CASSLRSSEQYF. The DNA for the CDR3 is TGTGCCAGCAGCCTAAGGAGTTCCGAGCAGTACTTC.

The J gene is TRBJ1-5, the V gene TRBV28; perhaps TRBD1 as D (6 bases). This CDR3 has 15 residues. Germline CDR1 and CDR2: MDHEN and SYDVKM. With 7 bases removed from V and 0 bases from J, the gap between germline ends came to 13 bases. The CDR3 here is CASKQGPYSNQPQHF. The CDR3 region has the DNA TGTGCCAGCAAACAGGGCCCCTATAGCAATCAGCCCCAGCATTTT.

This chain connects TRBV28 to TRBJ2-5, with 7 bases identical to TRBD2. This CDR3 is built from 14 residues. Germline V gives CDR1 MDHEN, CDR2 SYDVKM. J gave up 5 bases and V 3 bases, and 6 bases lay outside the gene matches. CDR3 sequence (DNA): TGTGCCAGCAGTTTCGTTGGGGGAGGGGAGACCCAGTACTTC. Translated: CASSFVGGGETQYF.

V gene TRBV9 combines with J gene TRBJ1-3; TRBD1 matches at 8 bases. The length of the CDR3 is 17 residues. The germline V gene encodes CDR1 SGDLS and CDR2 YYNGEE. V gave up 0 bases and J gave up 4 bases; unmatched junction bases: 9. CDR3 in DNA: TGTGCCAGCAGCGTAGCTCTACCGGGGACAGGAGGAAACACCATATATTTT. This codes for CASSVALPGTGGNTIYF.

The chain combines TRBV2 with TRBJ1-2; 7 positions match TRBD1. Germline V gene sequence: CDR1 SNHLY, CDR2 FYNNEI. V shed 7 bases, J shed 4 bases, and the junction held 3 bases outside the gene matches. The CDR3 has 12 residues. CDR3: CASTRDSYGYTF. CDR3 DNA sequence: TGTGCCAGCACCCGGGACAGCTATGGCTACACCTTC.

This chain joins TRBV30 and TRBJ2-1, with D tentatively TRBD1 (6 bases). The CDR3 length is 14 residues. Per the germline V gene, CDR1 is GTSNPN and CDR2 is SVGIG (reference sequence). DNA of the CDR3: TGTGCATTGGGGGCCGGGACACCCTACAATGAGCAGTTCTTC. Translating it yields CALGAGTPYNEQFF.